The 26 T cell receptor beta chains given below trace back to one sample, sequenced in a study of blood T cell repertoires in COVID-19. Here immunoSEQ multiplex PCR was the method, and the copy in TCRdb shows in-frame clones only, minus some. The repertoire holds about 280,000 clones, with 75% to 90% as singletons. The sample taken for sequencing was peripheral blood. The source of these receptors is a middle-aged woman who had recovered from COVID-19.

V gene TRBV9 combines with J gene TRBJ2-2, with 9 bases matching TRBD1. The germline V gene has CDR1 SGDLS and CDR2 YYNGEE. This CDR3 comprises 17 residues. The junction had 12 bases not matched to a gene; V was cut back by 3 bases and J by 6 bases. This CDR3 is CASSGIIRDRDPGELFF. In DNA form, the CDR3 reads TGTGCCAGCAGCGGAATTATCCGGGACAGGGACCCCGGGGAGCTGTTTTTT.

In nucleotides, the CDR3 is TGTGCCAGCAGCTTGGACGGGACTAACTTCTACAATGAGCAGTTCTTC. It encodes CASSLDGTNFYNEQFF. This chain links TRBV5-4 with TRBJ2-1; 7 positions match TRBD2. Germline-derived CDR1 and CDR2 are SGHNT and YYREEE (reference sequence). The CDR3 loop spans 16 amino acids. The J segment lost 3 bases and the V segment lost 0 bases, leaving 6 bases of the junction unmatched.

This clone appeared a few times. This chain joins TRBV3-1 (or the pseudogene TRBV3-2) and TRBJ1-2; no reliable D call. Germline V gene data show CDR1 as LGHDT and CDR2 as YNNKEL (reference sequence). The CDR3 totals 14 residues. Between the trimmed V and J ends, which lost 1 base and 4 bases, there was a span of 10 bases. The CDR3: CASSQGRVTYGYTF. The CDR3 bases are TGTGCCAGCAGCCAAGGCCGGGTAACCTATGGCTACACCTTC.

The V call is TRBV7-7, the J call TRBJ2-7, with 8 bases identical to TRBD1. Germline assignment: CDR1 SSHAT and CDR2 FNYEAQ (reference sequence). This CDR3 contains 15 residues. V gave up 5 bases and J gave up 6 bases; unmatched junction bases: 12. CDR3 residues: CASSPVTGAASEQYF. The CDR3 DNA reads as TGTGCCAGCAGCCCGGTGACAGGGGCCGCTAGCGAGCAGTACTTC.

The genes are TRBV5-1 and TRBJ1-4; 8 nucleotides align to TRBD1. Per the germline V gene, CDR1 is SGHRS and CDR2 is YFSETQ. The CDR3 extends over 15 amino acids. Unmatched junction bases numbered 2, after V lost 3 bases and J lost 1 base. The DNA of the CDR3 is TGCGCCAGCAGCTCCACAGGGGGAACTAATGAAAAACTGTTTTTT. This translates into CASSSTGGTNEKLFF.

The chain combines TRBV27 with TRBJ2-5, with D possibly TRBD1 on 5 matching bases. Trimming took off 6 bases at V and 1 base at J, with 9 bases between the two ends. Germline V CDR1 and CDR2: MNHEY, SMNVEV (reference sequence). The CDR3 covers 13 residues. CDR3 sequence reads: CASRSTGQETQYF. The CDR3 coding sequence is TGTGCCAGCAGATCCACAGGCCAAGAGACCCAGTACTTC.

This chain's CDR3 is CASSQLGGNTEAFF. The CDR3 DNA reads TGTGCCAGCAGCCAACTAGGGGGGAACACTGAAGCTTTCTTT. This chain connects TRBV3-1 (or the pseudogene TRBV3-2) to TRBJ1-1; D may be TRBD1 (6 bases). CDR1 and CDR2 (germline): LGHDT, YNNKEL (reference sequence). The V end was cut by 2 bases, the J end by 1 base, with 8 bases between. The CDR3 runs 14 residues.

The V gene is TRBV5-1, the J gene TRBJ1-1, with a weak D call TRBD1 (6 bases). This CDR3 contains 15 residues. The germline gives CDR1 SGHRS, CDR2 YFSETQ. The V and J ends lost 4 bases and 1 base respectively, with 14 bases between them. The DNA of the CDR3 is TGCGCCAGCAGCGTAACAGGGCAAGGGAACACTGAAGCTTTCTTT. This encodes CASSVTGQGNTEAFF.

This clone was picked up one time. The chain joins TRBV27 to TRBJ2-3; tentative D call: TRBD2 (6 bases). The CDR3 loop spans 14 amino acids. Deletions cut 3 bases from V and 2 bases from J, with 9 bases between. CDR1 and CDR2 (germline): MNHEY, SMNVEV (reference sequence). CDR3 nucleotides: TGTGCCAGCAGTTTTACGGGGGTCACAGATACGCAGTATTTT. Encoded protein: CASSFTGVTDTQYF.

V usage is TRBV11-2 and J usage is TRBJ2-7; 8 positions match TRBD2. Germline V gene lookup returns CDR1 SGHAT and CDR2 FQNNGV. The CDR3 runs 15 residues. The junction had 9 bases not matched to a gene; V was cut back by 6 bases and J by 2 bases. CDR3 nucleotide sequence: TGTGCCAGCAGTTTGGGGACTAGTAGCACCTACGAGCAGTACTTC. Translated, it gives CASSLGTSSTYEQYF. Complete variable domain (other parts from reference TRBV11-2 and TRBJ2-7): EAGVAQSPRYKIIEKRQSVAFWCNPISGHATLYWYQQILGQGPKLLIQFQNNGVVDDSQLPKDRFSAERLKGVDSTLKIQPAKLEDSAVYLCASSLGTSSTYEQYFGPGTRLTVT.

The rearrangement links TRBV28 to TRBJ2-1, with TRBD2 matching over 7 bases. Germline V gives CDR1 MDHEN, CDR2 SYDVKM. The CDR3 totals 13 residues. V was clipped by 3 bases and J by 8 bases; unmatched bases: 4. The CDR3 coding sequence is TGTGCCAGCAGTTTGTTCGGGGGGTATGAGCAGTTCTTC. Translating gives CASSLFGGYEQFF.

The CDR3 DNA reads as TGTGCCAGCAGCTCACAAACAGGGGTAACTGAAGCTTTCTTT. As protein: CASSSQTGVTEAFF. V and J are TRBV7-9 and TRBJ1-1; 7 bases are shared with TRBD1. CDR3 length equals 14 residues. Germline assignment: CDR1 SEHNR and CDR2 FQNEAQ (reference sequence). V trimming: 4 bases; J trimming: 5 bases; junction bases outside the gene matches: 7.

The chain links TRBV12-3 or TRBV12-4 to TRBJ2-3; tentatively, D is TRBD2 (5 bases). The CDR3 extends over 13 amino acids. V dropped 6 bases and J dropped 4 bases, with 11 bases sitting between them. CDR3 amino acids: CASRTRAPDTQYF. Written as DNA, the CDR3 is TGTGCCAGCAGAACTAGAGCTCCAGATACGCAGTATTTT.

Written as DNA, the CDR3 is TGTGCCAGCAGCCAAGACCCCGAAGAGACCCAGTACTTC. This gives the protein CASSQDPEETQYF. V usage is TRBV4-2 and J usage is TRBJ2-5; D is unresolved. Per germline, CDR1 LGHNA and CDR2 YNFKEQ. This CDR3 region has 13 residues. V lost 0 bases to trimming and J lost 3 bases, with 5 bases between them.

The chain has TRBV9 and TRBJ2-1, with 16 bases aligning to TRBD2. The germline CDR1 and CDR2 sequences are SGDLS and YYNGEE. This CDR3 has 19 residues. The trim removed 4 bases at V and 8 bases at J, leaving 15 bases unmatched. In DNA form, the CDR3 reads TGTGCCAGCAGCACCCGAGGGACTAGCGGGAGGGAACCCTGGGATGAGCAGTTCTTC. Translating gives CASSTRGTSGREPWDEQFF. Supplemented by reference TRBV9 and TRBJ2-1, the full variable domain reads DSGVTQTPKHLITATGQRVTLRCSPRSGDLSVYWYQQSLDQGLQFLIQYYNGEERAKGNILERFSAQQFPDLHSELNLSSLELGDSALYFCASSTRGTSGREPWDEQFFGPGTRLTVL.

The chain employs TRBV27 and TRBJ2-1, with D uncertain. This CDR3 contains 13 residues. Germline V gene sequence: CDR1 MNHEY, CDR2 SMNVEV (reference sequence). V shed 5 bases and J shed 6 bases, with 11 bases lying between them. The CDR3 coding sequence is TGTGCCAGCAGTCCTCCGACATTCAATGAGCAGTTCTTC. It encodes CASSPPTFNEQFF.

Only one count was recorded for this clone. The J gene is TRBJ2-6, the V gene TRBV19; D unresolved. Trimming removed 6 bases at V and 3 bases at J, with 12 bases between. CDR3 length: 15 amino acids. CDR1 and CDR2 (germline): LNHDA, SQIVND (reference sequence). The CDR3 protein is CASRPQERGANVLTF. In DNA, the CDR3 is TGTGCCAGTAGGCCCCAAGAGCGTGGGGCCAACGTCCTGACTTTC.

This chain joins TRBV5-4 and TRBJ1-4; TRBD1 aligns across 7 bases. Germline V gene data show CDR1 as SGHNT and CDR2 as YYREEE (reference sequence). The CDR3 runs to 15 residues. With V trimmed by 4 bases and J by 8 bases, 11 bases remained unmatched. The chain's CDR3 is CASSDPTGSAEKLFF. CDR3 coding DNA: TGTGCCAGCAGCGATCCGACAGGGTCGGCGGAAAAACTGTTTTTT. The full variable domain, in which reference TRBV5-4 and TRBJ1-4 provide the parts outside the CDR3, is ETGVTQSPTHLIKTRGQQVTLRCSSQSGHNTVSWYQQALGQGPQFIFQYYREEENGRGNFPPRFSGLQFPNYSSELNVNALELDDSALYLCASSDPTGSAEKLFFGSGTQLSVL.

This clone was seen a few times. The chain carries TRBV19 and TRBJ1-3; 7 bases line up with TRBD1. The CDR3 spans 15 residues. The V gene end was trimmed by 1 base and the J gene end by 7 bases; junction bases not matched to a gene: 7. The germline gives CDR1 LNHDA, CDR2 SQIVND (reference sequence). The CDR3 loop is CASSIAPGGLNTIYF. The DNA of the CDR3 is TGTGCCAGTAGTATAGCGCCAGGGGGTTTGAACACCATATATTTT.

The chain links TRBV28 to TRBJ2-1, with TRBD1 matching over 11 bases. The CDR3 spans 16 residues. Per the germline V gene, CDR1 is MDHEN and CDR2 is SYDVKM. The V segment lost 11 bases and the J segment 0 bases; nucleotides outside the gene matches: 9. The CDR3 here is CAALEGTGGSYNEQFF. The CDR3 bases are TGTGCCGCCCTGGAAGGGACAGGGGGCTCCTACAATGAGCAGTTCTTC.

The rearrangement joins TRBV27 to TRBJ2-7; 7 bases are a match to TRBD2. This CDR3 is built from 16 residues. J was trimmed by 6 bases and V by 1 base; bases with no gene match: 12. The germline V gene encodes CDR1 MNHEY and CDR2 SMNVEV (reference sequence). CDR3 sequence reads: CASSLWAGAVGREQYF. CDR3 nucleotides: TGTGCCAGCAGTTTATGGGCGGGAGCGGTGGGTCGCGAGCAGTACTTC.

The V call is TRBV19, the J call TRBJ2-7; 8 bases fit TRBD2. This CDR3 has 16 residues. Germline V lookup: CDR1 LNHDA, CDR2 SQIVND (reference sequence). With V trimmed by 7 bases and J by 4 bases, 15 bases remained unmatched. The CDR3 spells CASKPGGSEGRYEQYF. For the CDR3, the DNA is TGTGCCAGTAAACCGGGGGGGAGCGAGGGACGGTACGAGCAGTACTTC.

CDR3 sequence: CASSPLAGASPDTQYF. Written as DNA, the CDR3 is TGTGCCAGCAGCCCGTTAGCGGGAGCGTCTCCAGATACGCAGTATTTT. This chain joins TRBV7-9 and TRBJ2-3, with TRBD2 matching over 9 bases. Germline loops: CDR1 SEHNR, CDR2 FQNEAQ (reference sequence). The CDR3 length is 16 residues. Trimming removed 5 bases from V and 4 bases from J; junction bases left unmatched: 10.

The chain combines TRBV7-2 with TRBJ2-1; D perhaps matches TRBD2 (5 bases). CDR1 is SGHTA and CDR2 is FQGNSA in the germline V gene. The CDR3 runs 14 residues. V lost 2 bases to trimming and J lost 6 bases, with 11 bases between them. The DNA for the CDR3 is TGTGCCAGCAGCTTAAAGCTAGCCGGCAATGAGCAGTTCTTC. Its translation: CASSLKLAGNEQFF.

V and J are TRBV6-6 and TRBJ2-7; 9 positions match TRBD1. V was pared by 6 bases and J by 3 bases, with 3 bases of the junction left unmatched. Germline lookup yields CDR1 MNHNY and CDR2 SVGAGI (reference sequence). The CDR3 extends over 13 amino acids. The CDR3 here is CASRTGGDYEQYF. CDR3 bases: TGTGCCAGCAGGACAGGGGGGGACTACGAGCAGTACTTC.

The V call is TRBV5-1, the J call TRBJ2-2, with D hard to call. The CDR3 runs 16 residues. CDR1 and CDR2 (germline): SGHRS, YFSETQ. V gave up 4 bases and J gave up 0 bases, with 13 bases separating them. The CDR3 DNA reads TGCGCCAGCAGCCCCATTCCCCAGGCGAACACCGGGGAGCTGTTTTTT. This translates into CASSPIPQANTGELFF.